This T cell receptor beta chain was sequenced during a study of identical twins. TCRdb processed the 5' RACE reads anew with MiXCR; each CDR3 protein has one entry. The repertoire holds around 250,000 distinct CDR3 sequences, with around 8% as singletons. This clonotype was detected ten times or more. The ends lost 5 bases at V and 4 bases at J; junction bases unmatched: 4. The CDR3 runs 15 residues. These data also formed part of another study, on yellow fever vaccine responses in identical twins.

This chain links TRBV12-3 or TRBV12-4 with TRBJ2-5; TRBD2 matches at 13 bases. The sequence was collected from a woman under 30 in good health. Source material: CD8+ T cells sorted from blood. CDR3 protein: CASSGLAGVGETQYF. Here the CDR3 DNA reads TGTGCCAGCAGTGGACTAGCGGGAGTCGGAGAGACCCAGTACTTC.